A selection of T cell receptor beta chains follows, all from one sample in a study of control samples from healthy donors and cancer patients. Clones were read by immunoSEQ multiplex PCR, and TCRdb kept only the in-frame ones, dropping some. There are over 65,000 clones in the sample; around 94% occur only once, and approximately 5.7% lies in the top ten. Sequenced: blood. Receptors were obtained from a middle-aged woman in good health. CDR3s include the opening cysteine and the closing phenylalanine or tryptophan. D genes are given only for firm matches. Clone size is given for some rows only: seen once, a few or many times, or a class if the clone is expanded.

NA	TRBV10-3	TRBJ2-1	NA	CAISETGKYNEQFF	TGTGCCATCAGTGAGACAGGTAAATACAATGAGCAGTTCTTC
TRBD1	TRBV18	TRBJ1-1	NA	CASSAGTGMNTEAFF	TGTGCCAGCTCAGCAGGGACAGGGATGAACACTGAAGCTTTCTTT
TRBD1	TRBV29-1	TRBJ1-5	NA	CSVETGTGSQPQHF	TGCAGCGTCGAGACCGGGACAGGGAGTCAGCCCCAGCATTTT
NA	TRBV4-3	TRBJ1-1	NA	CASSPRQVVFDEAFF	TGCGCCAGCAGCCCCCGACAGGTGGTCTTTGATGAAGCTTTCTTT
NA	TRBV2	TRBJ2-1	NA	CASRLYNEQFF	TGTGCCAGCAGGCTATACAATGAGCAGTTCTTC
NA	TRBV3-1/TRBV3-2	TRBJ2-7	NA	CASSQYNYEQYF	TGTGCCAGCAGCCAGTACAATTACGAGCAGTACTTC
NA	TRBV7-2	TRBJ2-5	NA	CASSLGGVETQYF	TGTGCCAGCAGCTTGGGGGGAGTGGAGACCCAGTACTTC
NA	TRBV19	TRBJ1-1	NA	CASSPQGSGNTEAFF	TGTGCCAGTAGTCCACAGGGTTCAGGGAACACTGAAGCTTTCTTT
NA	TRBV19	TRBJ1-5	NA	CASSIQAGDQPQHF	TGTGCCAGTAGTATACAGGCAGGGGATCAGCCCCAGCATTTT
NA	TRBV21-1	TRBJ2-2	NA	CANGSGGAGELFF	TGTGCCAACGGAAGTGGAGGGGCCGGGGAGCTGTTTTTT
TRBD2	TRBV7-2	TRBJ2-2	NA	CASSSYTMGLAGGNGELFF	TGTGCCAGCAGCAGCTATACGATGGGACTAGCGGGAGGCAACGGGGAGCTGTTTTTT
NA	TRBV7-8	TRBJ2-1	NA	CASSPGVTGYNEQFF	TGTGCCAGCAGCCCCGGGGTGACTGGATACAATGAGCAGTTCTTC
NA	TRBV25-1	TRBJ1-6	few	CASSPRWQGPYNSPLHF	TGTGCCAGCAGCCCCCGCTGGCAGGGCCCCTATAATTCACCCCTCCACTTT
NA	TRBV29-1	TRBJ1-1	NA	CSLDKNTEAFF	TGCAGCTTAGACAAGAACACTGAAGCTTTCTTT
NA	TRBV5-1	TRBJ2-7	NA	CASSSTAYEQYF	TGCGCCAGCAGCTCGACAGCCTACGAGCAGTACTTC
NA	TRBV5-1	TRBJ1-3	NA	CASSFNGQGNTIYF	TGCGCCAGCAGCTTTAACGGGCAAGGAAACACCATATATTTT
TRBD1	TRBV25-1	TRBJ1-1	NA	CASGQPYRGVRAEAFF	TGTGCCAGCGGACAACCTTACAGGGGGGTAAGGGCTGAAGCTTTCTTT
NA	TRBV3-1/TRBV3-2	TRBJ1-2	NA	CASSQYSGQSPANYGYTF	TGTGCCAGCAGCCAATATAGTGGACAGTCCCCTGCAAACTATGGCTACACCTTC
NA	TRBV7-2	TRBJ2-7	NA	CASSAQRNEQYF	TGTGCCAGCAGCGCGCAGAGAAACGAGCAGTACTTC
TRBD2	TRBV25-1	TRBJ2-5	NA	CASSELGTSGRYQETQYF	TGTGCCAGCAGTGAATTGGGGACTAGCGGGAGGTACCAAGAGACCCAGTACTTC
TRBD1	TRBV4-1	TRBJ1-2	once	CASSHPTGGRSYTF	TGCGCCAGCAGCCACCCGACAGGGGGGAGAAGCTACACCTTC
TRBD1	TRBV27	TRBJ1-1	NA	CASSFWAGGATEAFF	TGTGCCAGCAGTTTCTGGGCAGGGGGGGCCACTGAAGCTTTCTTT
NA	TRBV19	TRBJ1-1	NA	CASSIGDRGLYTEAFF	TGTGCCAGTAGTATAGGCGATCGGGGCTTATACACTGAAGCTTTCTTT
TRBD2	TRBV19	TRBJ2-3	NA	CASSILAGGPVADTQYF	TGTGCCAGTAGTATACTAGCGGGAGGGCCGGTCGCAGATACGCAGTATTTT
TRBD1	TRBV30	TRBJ1-2	NA	CAYTKQTGGYGYTF	TGTGCTTACACCAAACAGACAGGGGGCTATGGCTACACCTTC
NA	TRBV29-1	TRBJ2-1	NA	CSVVGSRYNEQFF	TGCAGCGTTGTCGGTTCGCGTTACAATGAGCAGTTCTTC
NA	TRBV14	TRBJ2-5	NA	CASSQDPWEETQYF	TGTGCCAGCAGCCAAGACCCCTGGGAAGAGACCCAGTACTTC
NA	TRBV6-5	TRBJ2-5	NA	CASSYGTSRETQYF	TGTGCCAGCAGTTACGGAACTTCGCGAGAGACCCAGTACTTC
TRBD1	TRBV9	TRBJ2-2	once	CASSPGGQGTAGELFF	TGTGCCAGCTCCCCTGGGGGACAGGGTACGGCCGGGGAGCTGTTTTTT
TRBD1	TRBV19	TRBJ2-1	NA	CASSIDRGSGTYNEQFF	TGTGCCAGTAGTATTGACAGGGGCTCCGGCACCTACAATGAGCAGTTCTTC
NA	TRBV9	TRBJ2-2	NA	CASSEGNTGELFF	TGTGCCAGCAGCGAGGGGAACACCGGGGAGCTGTTTTTT
NA	TRBV2	TRBJ2-1	once	CASSEATHGGLAYNEQFF	TGTGCCAGCAGTGAAGCCACCCATGGAGGGCTTGCCTACAATGAGCAGTTCTTC
NA	TRBV9	TRBJ2-7	NA	CASSVEVGPYEQYF	TGTGCCAGCAGCGTAGAGGTCGGGCCCTACGAGCAGTACTTC
NA	TRBV9	TRBJ1-4	NA	CASSVALGVAEKLFF	TGTGCCAGCAGCGTAGCATTAGGGGTGGCTGAAAAACTGTTTTTT
NA	TRBV27	TRBJ2-7	NA	CASSSGVYEQYF	TGTGCCAGCAGTTCGGGGGTGTACGAGCAGTACTTC
NA	TRBV11-2	TRBJ1-4	NA	CAGSLDLNSLNEKLFF	TGTGCCGGCAGCTTAGATCTGAACAGTCTAAATGAAAAACTGTTTTTT
NA	TRBV7-8	TRBJ1-5	NA	CASSLAYSNQPQHF	TGTGCCAGCAGCTTAGCGTATAGCAATCAGCCCCAGCATTTT
NA	TRBV7-3	TRBJ2-1	NA	CASSLGAWFDNEQFF	TGTGCCAGCAGCTTGGGGGCCTGGTTTGATAATGAGCAGTTCTTC
NA	TRBV7-2	TRBJ2-1	NA	CASSSGQYNEQFF	TGTGCCAGCAGCTCTGGACAGTACAATGAGCAGTTCTTC
NA	TRBV4-2	TRBJ2-7	NA	CASSHGTDSYEQYF	TGTGCCAGCAGCCACGGGACGGATTCCTACGAGCAGTACTTC
NA	TRBV19	TRBJ1-1	NA	CASSIVGALTEAFF	TGTGCCAGTAGTATAGTAGGGGCCCTCACTGAAGCTTTCTTT
TRBD1	TRBV14	TRBJ2-1	NA	CASSLGQGYNEQFF	TGTGCCAGCAGCTTGGGACAGGGGTACAATGAGCAGTTCTTC
TRBD2	TRBV30	TRBJ2-5	NA	CAWTGGRAQYF	TGTGCCTGGACCGGGGGGAGGGCCCAGTACTTC
NA	TRBV7-9	TRBJ1-4	once	CASSSRRLEKLFF	TGTGCCAGCAGCTCCCGACGACTTGAAAAACTGTTTTTT
NA	TRBV18	TRBJ1-1	NA	CASSPRGPNMNTEAFF	TGTGCCAGCTCACCGCGGGGACCTAATATGAACACTGAAGCTTTCTTT
NA	TRBV5-1	TRBJ2-7	NA	CASRETVQGYEQYF	TGCGCCAGCCGCGAGACAGTCCAGGGCTACGAGCAGTACTTC
TRBD1	TRBV6-5	TRBJ1-2	NA	CASSHRGGGYTF	TGTGCCAGCAGTCACAGGGGTGGCGGCTACACCTTC
TRBD1	TRBV6-5	TRBJ2-7	NA	CASSYSGQGVPYEQYF	TGTGCCAGCAGTTATTCGGGACAGGGGGTACCCTACGAGCAGTACTTC
NA	TRBV19	TRBJ1-2	NA	CASYLRGYTF	TGTGCCAGTTACCTGCGGGGCTACACCTTC
NA	TRBV4-1	TRBJ2-3	NA	CASSQGVRQTVDTQYF	TGCGCCAGCAGCCAAGGGGTGAGACAAACTGTAGATACGCAGTATTTT
TRBD1	TRBV4-1	TRBJ1-2	NA	CASSDRDRSGYTF	TGCGCCAGCAGCGATAGGGACAGGAGCGGCTACACCTTC
TRBD1	TRBV7-3	TRBJ1-2	NA	CASAPGTGGGANYGYTF	TGTGCCAGCGCCCCCGGGACAGGGGGTGGAGCTAACTATGGCTACACCTTC
NA	TRBV19	TRBJ2-7	NA	CASSISGTRVTYEQYF	TGTGCCAGTAGTATTTCCGGGACCCGAGTCACCTACGAGCAGTACTTC
TRBD2	TRBV10-2	TRBJ2-7	NA	CASLAGYEQYF	TGCGCCAGCCTAGCGGGGTACGAGCAGTACTTC
NA	TRBV7-2	TRBJ2-3	NA	CASSLVAESTDTQYF	TGTGCCAGCAGCTTAGTGGCGGAAAGCACAGATACGCAGTATTTT